Listed below are T cell receptor beta chains from one sample, sequenced in a study of CD8 T cells in Susac syndrome. TCRdb processed the immunoSEQ multiplex PCR reads anew with MiXCR; each CDR3 protein has one entry. The repertoire has around 150,000 distinct CDR3 sequences, about 95% of them found once; the top ten carry 0.13% to 0.15%. The sequencing input was CD4+ T cells from PBMCs. Every receptor here comes from a human donor in good health. CDR3s include the opening cysteine and the closing phenylalanine or tryptophan. The D gene is left open where the match is weak. A clone size is listed for some rows: how often the clone was seen (once, few, many), or a class if it is expanded.

j_gene | v_gene | abundance | len | d_gene | CDR3nt | CDR3aa
TRBJ1-2 | TRBV15 | - | 14 | - | TGTGCCACCAGCGATACAAGGGGAATCTATGGCTACACCTTC | CATSDTRGIYGYTF
TRBJ1-5 | TRBV6-2/TRBV6-3 | - | 14 | - | TGTGCCAGCCTGGACAGATCGAGCAATCAGCCCCAGCATTTT | CASLDRSSNQPQHF
TRBJ1-1 | TRBV6-1 | few | 13 | - | TGTGCCAGCAGTGAAGCCGCCCACACTGAAGCTTTCTTT | CASSEAAHTEAFF
TRBJ2-2 | TRBV12-3/TRBV12-4 | - | 13 | - | TGTGCCAGCAGTCCGGGGACATCCGGGGAGCTGTTTTTT | CASSPGTSGELFF
TRBJ2-2 | TRBV10-3 | - | 12 | - | TGTGCCATCAACCGGGGCACCGGGGAGCTGTTTTTT | CAINRGTGELFF
TRBJ2-7 | TRBV7-9 | - | 15 | TRBD1 | TGTGCCAGCAGCTTAACAGGGGGCCTCTCCTACGAGCAGTACTTC | CASSLTGGLSYEQYF
TRBJ2-2 | TRBV4-3 | - | 16 | - | TGCGCCAGCAGCCAAGATAGGGGGGCTCGGACCGGGGAGCTGTTTTTT | CASSQDRGARTGELFF
TRBJ2-1 | TRBV7-3 | - | 11 | - | TGTGCCAGCAGCTTAGGCGCCGAGCAGTTCTTC | CASSLGAEQFF
TRBJ2-5 | TRBV29-1 | - | 14 | TRBD2 | TGCAGCGCCGGGCGGGAGGTAGCGGGGGAGACCCAGTACTTC | CSAGREVAGETQYF
TRBJ1-2 | TRBV6-2/TRBV6-3 | - | 14 | - | TGTGCCAGCAGCCGAAGCACAGGGTCGGAGGGCTACACCTTC | CASSRSTGSEGYTF
TRBJ2-7 | TRBV4-3 | - | 14 | TRBD2 | TGCGCCAGCAGCCGGGACTACCAAGCCTACGAGCAGTACTTC | CASSRDYQAYEQYF
TRBJ1-2 | TRBV5-1 | - | 13 | - | TGCGCCAGCAGCTTGGTTGGAGATTATGGCTACACCTTC | CASSLVGDYGYTF
TRBJ2-7 | TRBV7-9 | - | 17 | TRBD2 | TGTGCCAGCAGCTCATCTGTTACCGGGACTAGGATCTACGAGCAGTACTTC | CASSSSVTGTRIYEQYF
TRBJ2-3 | TRBV27 | - | 15 | TRBD2 | TGTGCCAGCAGCCAGACTAGCGGGGGACCATATACGCAGTATTTT | CASSQTSGGPYTQYF
TRBJ2-5 | TRBV7-2 | - | 15 | TRBD2 | TGTGCCAGCAGCTTAGTAGGGCGGGGGGGAGAGACCCAGTACTTC | CASSLVGRGGETQYF
TRBJ2-7 | TRBV7-9 | - | 17 | TRBD2 | TGTGCCAGCAGCTTTTCAGCGGTAGCGGGGGTTTCCTACGAGCAGTACTTC | CASSFSAVAGVSYEQYF
TRBJ2-1 | TRBV28 | - | 13 | - | TGTGCCAGCAGTCGAGGGCTTGACAATGAGCAGTTCTTC | CASSRGLDNEQFF
TRBJ2-6 | TRBV18 | - | 16 | - | TGTGCCAGCTCACGAGCCTGGGACCCCGGGGCCAACGTCCTGACTTTC | CASSRAWDPGANVLTF